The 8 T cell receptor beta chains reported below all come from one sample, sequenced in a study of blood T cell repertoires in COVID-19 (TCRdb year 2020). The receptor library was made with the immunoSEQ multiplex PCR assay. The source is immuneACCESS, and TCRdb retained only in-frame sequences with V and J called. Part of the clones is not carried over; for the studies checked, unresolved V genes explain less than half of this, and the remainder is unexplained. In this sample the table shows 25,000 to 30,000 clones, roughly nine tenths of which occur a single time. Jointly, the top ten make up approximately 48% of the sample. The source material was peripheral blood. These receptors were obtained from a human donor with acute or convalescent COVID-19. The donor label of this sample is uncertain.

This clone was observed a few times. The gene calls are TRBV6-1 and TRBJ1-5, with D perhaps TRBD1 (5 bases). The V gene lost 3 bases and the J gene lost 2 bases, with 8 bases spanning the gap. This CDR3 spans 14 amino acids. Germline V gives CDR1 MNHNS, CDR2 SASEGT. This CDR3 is CASSDSGGNQPQHF. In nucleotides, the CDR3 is TGTGCCAGCAGTGATTCGGGGGGCAATCAGCCCCAGCATTTT.

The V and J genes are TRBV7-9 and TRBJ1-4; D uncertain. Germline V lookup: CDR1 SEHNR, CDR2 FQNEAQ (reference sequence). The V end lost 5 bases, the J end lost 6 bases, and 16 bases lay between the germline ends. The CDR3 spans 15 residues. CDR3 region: CASSLTTGNDEKLFF. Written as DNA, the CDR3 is TGTGCCAGCAGCCTCACGACGGGGAACGATGAAAAACTGTTTTTT.

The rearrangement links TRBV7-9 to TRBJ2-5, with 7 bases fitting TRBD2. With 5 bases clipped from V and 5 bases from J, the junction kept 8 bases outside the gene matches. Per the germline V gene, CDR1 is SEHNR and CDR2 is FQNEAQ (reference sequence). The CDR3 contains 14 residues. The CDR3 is CASSEGLGPETQYF. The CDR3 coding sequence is TGTGCCAGCAGCGAAGGACTAGGGCCCGAGACCCAGTACTTC.

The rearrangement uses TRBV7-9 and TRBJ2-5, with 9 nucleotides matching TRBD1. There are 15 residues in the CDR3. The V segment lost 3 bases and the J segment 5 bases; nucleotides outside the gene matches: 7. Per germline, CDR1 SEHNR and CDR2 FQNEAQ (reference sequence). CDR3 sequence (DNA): TGTGCCAGCAGCTTCGGACAGGGGATCGTTGAGACCCAGTACTTC. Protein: CASSFGQGIVETQYF.

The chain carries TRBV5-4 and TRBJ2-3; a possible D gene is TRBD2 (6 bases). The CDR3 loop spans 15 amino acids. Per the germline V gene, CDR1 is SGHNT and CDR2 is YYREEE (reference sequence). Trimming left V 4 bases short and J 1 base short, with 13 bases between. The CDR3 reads CASSPETSGTDTQYF. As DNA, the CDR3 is TGTGCCAGCAGCCCCGAGACTAGTGGCACAGATACGCAGTATTTT. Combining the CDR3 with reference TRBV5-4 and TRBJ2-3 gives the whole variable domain ETGVTQSPTHLIKTRGQQVTLRCSSQSGHNTVSWYQQALGQGPQFIFQYYREEENGRGNFPPRFSGLQFPNYSSELNVNALELDDSALYLCASSPETSGTDTQYFGPGTRLTVL.

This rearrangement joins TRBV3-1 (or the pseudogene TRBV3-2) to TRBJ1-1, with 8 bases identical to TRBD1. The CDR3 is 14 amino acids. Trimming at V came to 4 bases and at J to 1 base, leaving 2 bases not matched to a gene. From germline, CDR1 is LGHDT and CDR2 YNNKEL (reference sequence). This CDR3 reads CASSPQGANTEAFF. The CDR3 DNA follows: TGTGCCAGCAGCCCCCAGGGGGCGAACACTGAAGCTTTCTTT.

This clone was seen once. CDR3 bases: TGTGCCTGGAGTGCCACAGGGACCCCCACAGATACGCAGTATTTT. Amino acids: CAWSATGTPTDTQYF. The chain combines TRBV30 with TRBJ2-3; tentatively, D is TRBD1 (6 bases). This CDR3 region has 15 residues. Germline CDR1 GTSNPN, CDR2 SVGIG (reference sequence). Trimming stripped 1 base from V and 2 bases from J, with 13 bases between.

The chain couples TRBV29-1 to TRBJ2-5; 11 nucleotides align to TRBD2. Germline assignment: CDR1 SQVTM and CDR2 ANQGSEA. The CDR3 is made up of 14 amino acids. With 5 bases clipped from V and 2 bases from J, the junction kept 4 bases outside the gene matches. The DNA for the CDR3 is TGCAGCGTTTGGATAGCGGGGGGGCAAGAGACCCAGTACTTC. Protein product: CSVWIAGGQETQYF.